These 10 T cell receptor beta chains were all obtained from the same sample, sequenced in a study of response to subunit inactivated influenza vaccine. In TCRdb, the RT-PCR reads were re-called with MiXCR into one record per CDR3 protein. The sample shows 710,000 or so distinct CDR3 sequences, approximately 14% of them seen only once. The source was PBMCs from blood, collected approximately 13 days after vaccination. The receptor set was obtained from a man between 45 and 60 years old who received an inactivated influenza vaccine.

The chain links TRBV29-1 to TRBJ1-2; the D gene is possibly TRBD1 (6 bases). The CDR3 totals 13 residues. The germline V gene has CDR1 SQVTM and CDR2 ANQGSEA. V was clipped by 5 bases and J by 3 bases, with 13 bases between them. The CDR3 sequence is CSVSFYRDYGYTF. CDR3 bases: TGCAGCGTTTCTTTCTACAGGGACTATGGCTACACCTTC.

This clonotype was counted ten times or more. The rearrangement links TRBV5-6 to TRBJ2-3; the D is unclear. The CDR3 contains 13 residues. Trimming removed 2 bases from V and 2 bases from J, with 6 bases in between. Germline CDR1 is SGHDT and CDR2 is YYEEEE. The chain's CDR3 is CASSFPSTDTQYF. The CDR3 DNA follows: TGTGCCAGCAGCTTTCCGTCCACAGATACGCAGTATTTT.

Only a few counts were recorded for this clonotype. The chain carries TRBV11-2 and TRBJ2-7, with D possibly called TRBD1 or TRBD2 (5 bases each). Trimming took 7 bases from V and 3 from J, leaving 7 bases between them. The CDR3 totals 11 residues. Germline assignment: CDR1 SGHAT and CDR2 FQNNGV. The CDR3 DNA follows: TGTGCCAGCAATGGGGGCTACGAGCAGTACTTC. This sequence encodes CASNGGYEQYF.

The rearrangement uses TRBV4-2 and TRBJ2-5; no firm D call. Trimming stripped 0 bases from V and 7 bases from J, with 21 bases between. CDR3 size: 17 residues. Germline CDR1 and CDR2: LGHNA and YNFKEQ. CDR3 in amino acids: CASSQDIRDFPMGTQYF. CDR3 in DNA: TGTGCCAGCAGCCAAGATATAAGGGATTTCCCAATGGGGACCCAGTACTTC.

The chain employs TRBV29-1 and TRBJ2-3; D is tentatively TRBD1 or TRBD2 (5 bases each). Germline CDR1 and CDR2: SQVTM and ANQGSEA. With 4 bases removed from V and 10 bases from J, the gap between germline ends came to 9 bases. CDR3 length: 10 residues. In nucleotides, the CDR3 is TGCAGCGTTGCGGGGCTGGCGCAGTATTTT. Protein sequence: CSVAGLAQYF.

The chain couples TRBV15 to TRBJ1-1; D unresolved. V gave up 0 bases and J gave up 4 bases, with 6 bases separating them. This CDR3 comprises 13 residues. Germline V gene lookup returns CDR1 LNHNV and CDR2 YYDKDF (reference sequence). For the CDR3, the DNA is TGTGCCACCAGCAGAGATGTAAGCACTGAAGCTTTCTTT. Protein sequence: CATSRDVSTEAFF.

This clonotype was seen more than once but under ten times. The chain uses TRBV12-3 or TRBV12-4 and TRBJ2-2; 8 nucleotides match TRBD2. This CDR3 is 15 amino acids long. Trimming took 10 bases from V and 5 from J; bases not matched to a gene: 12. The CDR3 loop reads CATRGGTSSTGELFF. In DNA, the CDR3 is TGTGCCACTCGGGGTGGGACTAGTTCAACCGGGGAGCTGTTTTTT.

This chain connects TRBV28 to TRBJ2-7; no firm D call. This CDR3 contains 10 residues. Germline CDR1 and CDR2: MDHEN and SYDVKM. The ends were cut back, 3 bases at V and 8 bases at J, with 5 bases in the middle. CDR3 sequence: CASSFSQQYF. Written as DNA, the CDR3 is TGTGCCAGCAGTTTTTCGCAGCAGTACTTC.

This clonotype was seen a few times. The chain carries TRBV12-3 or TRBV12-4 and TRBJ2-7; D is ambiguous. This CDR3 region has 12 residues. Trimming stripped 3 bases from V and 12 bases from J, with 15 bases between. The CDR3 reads CASSFGQNSLYF. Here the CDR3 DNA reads TGTGCCAGCAGTTTCGGGCAAAATTCACTGTACTTC.

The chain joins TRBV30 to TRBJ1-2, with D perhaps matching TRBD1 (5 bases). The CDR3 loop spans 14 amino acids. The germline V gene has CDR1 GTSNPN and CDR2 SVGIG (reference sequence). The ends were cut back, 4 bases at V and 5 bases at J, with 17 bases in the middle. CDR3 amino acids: CAWMKPGRGYGYTF. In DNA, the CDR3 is TGTGCCTGGATGAAACCGGGACGGGGATATGGCTACACCTTC. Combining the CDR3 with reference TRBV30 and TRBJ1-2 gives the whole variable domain SQTIHQWPATLVQPVGSPLSLECTVEGTSNPNLYWYRQAAGRGLQLLFYSVGIGQISSEVPQNLSASRPQDRQFILSSKKLLLSDSGFYLCAWMKPGRGYGYTFGSGTRLTVV.